The next 6 T cell receptor beta chains were all read from a single sample in a study of T cell changes during pregnancy in multiple sclerosis. Libraries were prepared by immunoSEQ multiplex PCR; TCRdb keeps only in-frame clonotypes and omits some of them. The table records tens of thousands of clones, 94% of them present only once. The material sequenced was peripheral blood, taken in the third trimester of pregnancy. All receptors derive from a female donor with multiple sclerosis, enrolled in a pregnancy study.

This sequence joins TRBV6-5 and TRBJ2-5, with a tentative D call TRBD1 (7 bases). The germline V and J ends were trimmed by 2 bases and 3 bases, with 16 bases remaining between them. From germline, CDR1 is MNHEY and CDR2 SVGAGI. The CDR3 covers 16 residues. The CDR3: CASSYRGGGDEETQYF. In nucleotides, the CDR3 is TGTGCCAGCAGTTACCGCGGAGGGGGCGACGAAGAGACCCAGTACTTC.

CDR3 amino acids: CASSLATRDRGNQPQHF. As DNA, the CDR3 is TGTGCCAGCAGCTTAGCGACCCGGGACAGGGGTAATCAGCCCCAGCATTTT. The genes are TRBV7-7 and TRBJ1-5; 10 bases agree with TRBD1. Germline V CDR1 and CDR2: SSHAT, FNYEAQ (reference sequence). Trimming at V came to 0 bases and at J to 4 bases, leaving 6 bases not matched to a gene. The CDR3 length is 17 residues.

V is TRBV29-1 and J is TRBJ1-3; 9 bases fit TRBD1. Trimming cost V 4 bases and J 8 bases; bases outside gene matches: 3. In germline, CDR1 is SQVTM, CDR2 ANQGSEA. CDR3 length: 12 amino acids. The CDR3 DNA reads TGCAGCGTTGGGACAGGGGTGGACACCATATATTTT. This gives the protein CSVGTGVDTIYF. The full variable domain, completed using reference TRBV29-1 and TRBJ1-3, is SAVISQKPSRDICQRGTSLTIQCQVDSQVTMMFWYRQQPGQSLTLIATANQGSEATYESGFVIDKFPISRPNLTFSTLTVSNMSPEDSSIYLCSVGTGVDTIYFGEGSWLTVV.

This chain links TRBV6-1 with TRBJ1-4; 7 bases agree with TRBD1. Trimming took 8 bases from V and 1 from J; bases not matched to a gene: 1. The CDR3 totals 13 residues. Germline loops: CDR1 MNHNS, CDR2 SASEGT. CDR3 in DNA: TGTGCCAGCCGACAGGGAACTAATGAAAAACTGTTTTTT. It is translated as CASRQGTNEKLFF.

The V and J genes are TRBV28 and TRBJ1-5, with D hard to call. Trimming shortened V by 3 bases and J by 5 bases, and 11 bases separated the two germline ends. Germline V CDR1 and CDR2: MDHEN, SYDVKM. The CDR3 covers 14 residues. The DNA for the CDR3 is TGTGCCAGCAGTTTGGAGGGCGGGGATCAGCCCCAGCATTTT. Amino acid sequence: CASSLEGGDQPQHF.

The chain joins TRBV27 to TRBJ2-1; 7 bases align to TRBD2. The germline gives CDR1 MNHEY, CDR2 SMNVEV (reference sequence). The length of the CDR3 is 14 residues. J was trimmed by 7 bases and V by 6 bases; bases with no gene match: 9. The DNA for the CDR3 is TGTGCCAGCAGCCAGCGGGAAGGCTTGAATGAGCAGTTCTTC. It is translated as CASSQREGLNEQFF.